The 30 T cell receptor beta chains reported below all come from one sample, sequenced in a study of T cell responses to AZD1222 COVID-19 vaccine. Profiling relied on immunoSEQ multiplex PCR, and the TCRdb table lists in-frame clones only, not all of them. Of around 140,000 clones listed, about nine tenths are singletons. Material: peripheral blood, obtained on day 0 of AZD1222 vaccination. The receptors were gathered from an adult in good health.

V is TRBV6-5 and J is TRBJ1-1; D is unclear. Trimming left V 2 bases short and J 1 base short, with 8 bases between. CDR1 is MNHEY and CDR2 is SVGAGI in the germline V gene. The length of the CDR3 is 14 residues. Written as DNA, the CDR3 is TGTGCCAGCAGTTACAACGACGGGAACACTGAAGCTTTCTTT. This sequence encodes CASSYNDGNTEAFF.

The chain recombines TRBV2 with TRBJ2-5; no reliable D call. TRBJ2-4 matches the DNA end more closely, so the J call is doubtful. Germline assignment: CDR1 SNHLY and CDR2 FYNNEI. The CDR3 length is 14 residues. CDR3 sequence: CASNGRGSVSIQYF. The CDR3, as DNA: TGTGCCAGCAATGGCAGAGGAAGCGTATCCATTCAGTACTTC.

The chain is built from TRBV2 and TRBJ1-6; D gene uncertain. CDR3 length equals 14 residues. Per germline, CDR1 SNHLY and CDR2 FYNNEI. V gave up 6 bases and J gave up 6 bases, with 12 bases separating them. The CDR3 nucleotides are TGTGCCAGCAGAAAAGAATCGTTTAATTCACCCCTCCACTTT. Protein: CASRKESFNSPLHF.

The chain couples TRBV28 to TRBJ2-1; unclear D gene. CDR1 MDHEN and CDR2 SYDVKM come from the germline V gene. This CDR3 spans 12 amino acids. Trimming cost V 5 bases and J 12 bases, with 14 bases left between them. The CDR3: CASSPGLRGQFF. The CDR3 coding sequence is TGTGCCAGCAGTCCGGGCCTACGAGGGCAGTTCTTC.

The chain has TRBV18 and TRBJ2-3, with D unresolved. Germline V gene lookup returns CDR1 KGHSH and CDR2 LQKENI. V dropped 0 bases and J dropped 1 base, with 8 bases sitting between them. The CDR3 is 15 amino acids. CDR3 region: CASSPPGTRTDTQYF. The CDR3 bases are TGTGCCAGCTCACCACCGGGCACTCGCACAGATACGCAGTATTTT.

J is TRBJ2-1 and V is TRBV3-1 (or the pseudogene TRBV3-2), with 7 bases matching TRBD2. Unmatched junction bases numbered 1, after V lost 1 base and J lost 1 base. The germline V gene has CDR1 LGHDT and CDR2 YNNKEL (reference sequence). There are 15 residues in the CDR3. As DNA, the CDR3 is TGTGCCAGCAGCCAAGGGCGGGGGTCCTACAATGAGCAGTTCTTC. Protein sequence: CASSQGRGSYNEQFF.

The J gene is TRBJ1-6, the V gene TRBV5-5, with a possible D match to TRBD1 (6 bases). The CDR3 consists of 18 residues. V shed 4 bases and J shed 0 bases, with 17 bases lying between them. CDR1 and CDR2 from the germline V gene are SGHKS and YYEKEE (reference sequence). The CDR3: CASSPRGGGDSYNSPLHF. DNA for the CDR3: TGTGCCAGCAGCCCCAGGGGAGGCGGCGACTCCTATAATTCACCCCTCCACTTT.

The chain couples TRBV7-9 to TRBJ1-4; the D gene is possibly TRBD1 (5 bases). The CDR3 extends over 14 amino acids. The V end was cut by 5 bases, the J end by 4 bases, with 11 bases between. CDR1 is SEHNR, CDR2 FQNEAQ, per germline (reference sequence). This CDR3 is CASSIRVDNEKLFF. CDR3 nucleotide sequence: TGTGCCAGCAGCATCAGGGTGGATAATGAAAAACTGTTTTTT.

The CDR3 DNA reads TGTGCCAGCAGCTCAACGCAGGGGGCGCGAGATAACTATGGCTACACCTTC. This encodes CASSSTQGARDNYGYTF. V is TRBV11-2 and J is TRBJ1-2, with 8 nucleotides matching TRBD1. CDR3 size: 17 residues. Germline CDR1 is SGHAT and CDR2 is FQNNGV. Trimming at V came to 4 bases and at J to 1 base, leaving 11 bases not matched to a gene.

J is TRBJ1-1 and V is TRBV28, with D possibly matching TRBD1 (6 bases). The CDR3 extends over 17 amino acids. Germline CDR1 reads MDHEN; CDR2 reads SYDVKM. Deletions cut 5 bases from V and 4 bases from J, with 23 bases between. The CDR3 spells CASSRRGGFRRGTEAFF. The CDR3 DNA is TGTGCCAGCAGTCGGAGGGGGGGCTTCCGTCGGGGCACTGAAGCTTTCTTT. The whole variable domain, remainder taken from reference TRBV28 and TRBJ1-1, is DVKVTQSSRYLVKRTGEKVFLECVQDMDHENMFWYRQDPGLGLRLIYFSYDVKMKEKGDIPEGYSVSREKKERFSLILESASTNQTSMYLCASSRRGGFRRGTEAFFGQGTRLTVV.

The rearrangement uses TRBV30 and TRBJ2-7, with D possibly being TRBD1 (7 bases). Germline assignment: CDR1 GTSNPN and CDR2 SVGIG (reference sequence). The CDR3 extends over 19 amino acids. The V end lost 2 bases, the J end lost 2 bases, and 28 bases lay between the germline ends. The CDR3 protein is CAWSRKPRPRAGGTYEQYF. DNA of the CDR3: TGTGCCTGGAGTCGTAAGCCCCGCCCGCGCGCAGGGGGGACCTACGAGCAGTACTTC.

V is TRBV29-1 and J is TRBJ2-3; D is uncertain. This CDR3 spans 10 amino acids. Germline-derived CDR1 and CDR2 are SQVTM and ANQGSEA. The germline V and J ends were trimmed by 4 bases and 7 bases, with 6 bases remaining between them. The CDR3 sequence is CSVGTNTQYF. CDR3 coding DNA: TGCAGCGTTGGAACAAATACGCAGTATTTT.

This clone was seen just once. This CDR3 reads CASSSRLAGFTDTQYF. For the CDR3, the DNA is TGTGCCAGCAGCTCCCGACTAGCGGGGTTCACAGATACGCAGTATTTT. The chain uses TRBV9 and TRBJ2-3; 11 positions match TRBD2. The germline CDR1 and CDR2 sequences are SGDLS and YYNGEE. The ends lost 4 bases at V and 2 bases at J; junction bases unmatched: 6. The CDR3 spans 16 residues. Full variable domain (remainder filled in from reference TRBV9 and TRBJ2-3): DSGVTQTPKHLITATGQRVTLRCSPRSGDLSVYWYQQSLDQGLQFLIQYYNGEERAKGNILERFSAQQFPDLHSELNLSSLELGDSALYFCASSSRLAGFTDTQYFGPGTRLTVL.

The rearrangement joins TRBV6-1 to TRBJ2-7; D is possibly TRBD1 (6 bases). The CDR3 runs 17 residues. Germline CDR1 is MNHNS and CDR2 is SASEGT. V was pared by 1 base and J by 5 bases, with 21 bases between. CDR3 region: CASSEGPSGAPGDEQYF. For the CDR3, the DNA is TGTGCCAGCAGTGAAGGACCCTCAGGGGCCCCTGGGGACGAGCAGTACTTC.

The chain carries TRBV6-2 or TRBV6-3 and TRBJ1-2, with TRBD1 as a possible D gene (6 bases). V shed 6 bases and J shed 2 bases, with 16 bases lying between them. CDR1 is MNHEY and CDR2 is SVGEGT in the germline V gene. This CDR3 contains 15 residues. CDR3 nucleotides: TGTGCCAGCAGCCAAGGGGGAGGGCGGAACTATGGCTACACCTTC. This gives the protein CASSQGGGRNYGYTF.

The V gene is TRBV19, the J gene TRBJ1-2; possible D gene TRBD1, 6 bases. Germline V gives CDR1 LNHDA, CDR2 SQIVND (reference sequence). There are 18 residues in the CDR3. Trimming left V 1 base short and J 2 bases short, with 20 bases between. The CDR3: CASSIVGGGTTLNYGYTF. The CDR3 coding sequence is TGTGCCAGTAGTATAGTGGGAGGGGGTACTACGCTGAACTATGGCTACACCTTC.

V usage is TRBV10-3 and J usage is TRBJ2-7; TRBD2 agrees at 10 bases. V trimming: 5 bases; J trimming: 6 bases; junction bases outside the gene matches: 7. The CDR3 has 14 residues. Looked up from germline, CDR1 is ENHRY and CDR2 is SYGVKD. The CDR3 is CAISSGGASSEQYF. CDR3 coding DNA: TGTGCCATCAGTAGCGGGGGGGCCAGCAGCGAGCAGTACTTC.

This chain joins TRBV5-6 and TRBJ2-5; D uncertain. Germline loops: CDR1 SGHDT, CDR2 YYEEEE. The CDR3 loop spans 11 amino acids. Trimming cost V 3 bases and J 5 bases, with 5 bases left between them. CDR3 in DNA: TGTGCCAGCAGCTGGCGGGAGACCCAGTACTTC. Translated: CASSWRETQYF.

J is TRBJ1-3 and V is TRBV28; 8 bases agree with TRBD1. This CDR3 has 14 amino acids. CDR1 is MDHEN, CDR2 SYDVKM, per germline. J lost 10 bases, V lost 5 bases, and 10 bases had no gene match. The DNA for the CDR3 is TGTGCCAGCAGTATGGCAGGGGGCTTCCCGACCATATATTTT. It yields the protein CASSMAGGFPTIYF.

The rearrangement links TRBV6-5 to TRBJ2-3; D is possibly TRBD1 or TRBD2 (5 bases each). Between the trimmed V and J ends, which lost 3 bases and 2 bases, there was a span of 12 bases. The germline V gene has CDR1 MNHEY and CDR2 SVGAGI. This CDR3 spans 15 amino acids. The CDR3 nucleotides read TGTGCCAGCAGTTATCGGGGCGTTCCCACAGATACGCAGTATTTT. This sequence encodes CASSYRGVPTDTQYF.

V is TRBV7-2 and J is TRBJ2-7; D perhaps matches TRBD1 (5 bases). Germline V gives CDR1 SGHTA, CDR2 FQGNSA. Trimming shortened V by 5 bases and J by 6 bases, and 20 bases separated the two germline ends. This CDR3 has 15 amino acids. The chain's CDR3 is CASSTFQQGSAEQYF. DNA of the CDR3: TGTGCCAGCAGCACATTTCAGCAGGGTTCAGCCGAGCAGTACTTC.

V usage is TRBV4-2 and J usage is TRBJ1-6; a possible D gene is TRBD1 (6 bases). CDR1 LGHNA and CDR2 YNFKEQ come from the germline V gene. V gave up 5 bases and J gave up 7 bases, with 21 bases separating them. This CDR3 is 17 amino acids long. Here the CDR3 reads CASSTTPGGRTNSPLHF. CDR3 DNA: TGTGCCAGCAGCACAACGCCCGGGGGGCGAACAAATTCACCCCTCCACTTT.

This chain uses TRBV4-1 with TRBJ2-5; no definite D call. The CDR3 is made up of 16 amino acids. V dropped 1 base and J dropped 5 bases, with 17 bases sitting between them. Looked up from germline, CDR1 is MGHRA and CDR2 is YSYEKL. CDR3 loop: CASSQVRTQNRETQYF. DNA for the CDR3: TGCGCCAGCAGCCAAGTAAGGACCCAGAACCGGGAGACCCAGTACTTC.

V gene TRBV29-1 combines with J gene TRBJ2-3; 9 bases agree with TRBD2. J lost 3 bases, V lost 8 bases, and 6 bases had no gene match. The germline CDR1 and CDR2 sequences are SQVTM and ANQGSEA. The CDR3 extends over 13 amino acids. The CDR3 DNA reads TGCAGCTTAAGCGGGGGGCGGACAGATACGCAGTATTTT. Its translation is CSLSGGRTDTQYF.

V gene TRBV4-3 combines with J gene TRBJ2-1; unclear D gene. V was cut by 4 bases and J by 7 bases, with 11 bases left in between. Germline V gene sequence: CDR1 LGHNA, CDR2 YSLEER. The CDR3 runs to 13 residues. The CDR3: CASSLGQVNEQFF. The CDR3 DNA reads TGCGCCAGCAGCCTCGGGCAGGTTAATGAGCAGTTCTTC.

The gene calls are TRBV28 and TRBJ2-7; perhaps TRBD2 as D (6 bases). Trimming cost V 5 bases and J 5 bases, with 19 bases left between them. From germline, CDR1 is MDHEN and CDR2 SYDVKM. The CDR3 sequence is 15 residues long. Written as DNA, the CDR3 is TGTGCCAGCAGTCGGGCGGGGCCTAGGGCTGACGAGCAGTACTTC. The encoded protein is CASSRAGPRADEQYF.

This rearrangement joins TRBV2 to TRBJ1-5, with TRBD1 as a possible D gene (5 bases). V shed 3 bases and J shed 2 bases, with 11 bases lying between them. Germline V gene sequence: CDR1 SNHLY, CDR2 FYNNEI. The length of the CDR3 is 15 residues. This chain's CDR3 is CASSEGRVGNQPQHF. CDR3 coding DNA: TGTGCCAGCAGTGAGGGCAGGGTGGGCAATCAGCCCCAGCATTTT. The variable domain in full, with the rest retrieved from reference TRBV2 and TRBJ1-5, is EPEVTQTPSHQVTQMGQEVILRCVPISNHLYFYWYRQILGQKVEFLVSFYNNEISEKSEIFDDQFSVERPDGSNFTLKIRSTKLEDSAMYFCASSEGRVGNQPQHFGDGTRLSIL.

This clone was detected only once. The CDR3, as DNA: TGTGCCACCAGCAGTGGAAGGTTCGGAACTAATGAAAAACTGTTTTTT. This translates into CATSSGRFGTNEKLFF. J is TRBJ1-4 and V is TRBV15; D ambiguous. The CDR3 is made up of 16 amino acids. CDR1 and CDR2 from the germline V gene are LNHNV and YYDKDF (reference sequence). With 3 bases removed from V and 1 base from J, the gap between germline ends came to 12 bases. The whole variable domain, remainder taken from reference TRBV15 and TRBJ1-4, is DAMVIQNPRYQVTQFGKPVTLSCSQTLNHNVMYWYQQKSSQAPKLLFHYYDKDFNNEADTPDNFQSRRPNTSFCFLDIRSPGLGDTAMYLCATSSGRFGTNEKLFFGSGTQLSVL.

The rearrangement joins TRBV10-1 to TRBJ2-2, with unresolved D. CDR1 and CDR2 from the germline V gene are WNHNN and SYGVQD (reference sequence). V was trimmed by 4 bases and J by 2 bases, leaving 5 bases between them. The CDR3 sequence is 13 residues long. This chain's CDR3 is CASSVVNTGELFF. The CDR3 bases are TGCGCCAGCAGTGTGGTAAACACCGGGGAGCTGTTTTTT.

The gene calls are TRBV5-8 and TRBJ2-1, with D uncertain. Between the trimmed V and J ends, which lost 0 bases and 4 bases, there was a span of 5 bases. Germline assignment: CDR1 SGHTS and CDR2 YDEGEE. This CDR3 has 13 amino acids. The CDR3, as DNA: TGTGCCAGCAGCTTGGGGGAATACAATGAGCAGTTCTTC. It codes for CASSLGEYNEQFF.